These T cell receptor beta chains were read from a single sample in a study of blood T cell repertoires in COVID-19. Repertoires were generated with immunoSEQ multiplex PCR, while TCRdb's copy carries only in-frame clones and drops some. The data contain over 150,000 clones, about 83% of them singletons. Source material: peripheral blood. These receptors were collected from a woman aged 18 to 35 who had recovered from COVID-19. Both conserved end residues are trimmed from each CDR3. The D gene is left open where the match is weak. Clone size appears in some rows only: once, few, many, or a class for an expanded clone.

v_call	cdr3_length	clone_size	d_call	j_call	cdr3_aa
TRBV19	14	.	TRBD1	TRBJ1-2	AIGPGQRLVPYGYT
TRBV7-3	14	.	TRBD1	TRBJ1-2	ASSPNGGQGAQGYT
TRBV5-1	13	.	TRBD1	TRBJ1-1	ASSFTGEVNTEAF
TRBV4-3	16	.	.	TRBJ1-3	ASSQDWAPPRAGNTIY
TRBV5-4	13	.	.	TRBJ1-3	ASSLAAGSGNTIY
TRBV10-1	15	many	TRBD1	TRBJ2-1	ASRVVTGVPSYNEQF
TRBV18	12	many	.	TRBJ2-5	ASSQHRPQETQY
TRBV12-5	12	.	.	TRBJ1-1	ASGYYGGNTEAF
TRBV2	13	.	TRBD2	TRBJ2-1	ASSEGLADYNEQF
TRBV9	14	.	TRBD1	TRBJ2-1	ASSVSGTGGGNEQF
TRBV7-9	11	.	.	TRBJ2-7	ASSPRTSREQY
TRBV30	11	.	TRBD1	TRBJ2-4	AWSLTGGDIQY
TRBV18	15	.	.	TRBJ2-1	ASSPSLAVLGVDEQF
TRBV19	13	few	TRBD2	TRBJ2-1	ASSVPGLGDNEQF